This is a list of T cell receptor beta chains from one sample in a study of T-cell memory formation after mild COVID-19. One entry per CDR3 protein results from TCRdb running MiXCR on the 5' RACE reads. This table holds about 450,000 distinct CDR3 sequences, 23% found once. Sequencing was done on a sample of PBMCs or a T cell subset sorted from them (not recorded which). The receptors originated from an adult woman who had mild COVID-19 (a few samples of this study predate the infection). Cell type and time point are not known. CDR3s leave out the opening cysteine and the closing phenylalanine or tryptophan.

ASSGEGGAYYGYT	TRBV5-1	TRBJ1-2
ASSEFEEDTQY	TRBV6-1	TRBJ2-3
ASSYRGSSGANVLT	TRBV6-2/TRBV6-3	TRBJ2-6
ASTYTGELF	TRBV6-2/TRBV6-3	TRBJ2-2
ASTKTGRNSYNEQF	TRBV7-8	TRBJ2-1
SVAGTVNTEAF	TRBV29-1	TRBJ1-1
ASGEWETQY	TRBV2	TRBJ2-5
ASSRTSLRGSGNTIY	TRBV7-8	TRBJ1-3
ASSRNPGQGDQPQH	TRBV5-1	TRBJ1-5
ATSRERPGQGTSWPSYEQY	TRBV15	TRBJ2-7
ASTSGLAGHEQY	TRBV7-8	TRBJ2-7
ASSPSGQGDETQY	TRBV7-3	TRBJ2-5
ASSLGTSASQETQY	TRBV5-8	TRBJ2-5
ASSLEQVQGYTGELF	TRBV5-1	TRBJ2-2
SVSTQGIDGYT	TRBV29-1	TRBJ1-2
ASSPAAAGANYGYT	TRBV5-6	TRBJ1-2
ASSHGGTGGSGYT	TRBV19	TRBJ1-2
ASSMRATGSGVYTEAF	TRBV19	TRBJ1-1
ASRLTGRETQY	TRBV12-3/TRBV12-4	TRBJ2-5
ASSPPQLSSGNTIY	TRBV3-1	TRBJ1-3
ASSWTGGGEAF	TRBV27	TRBJ1-1
ASSSHGTGGYEQY	TRBV5-1	TRBJ2-7
ASSSDLNYEQY	TRBV5-1	TRBJ2-7
ATGSEQPQH	TRBV15	TRBJ1-5
ASSPGQGYEQY	TRBV7-9	TRBJ2-7
ATSRAEGQGNQPQH	TRBV15	TRBJ1-5
ASSRGGDYLTGELF	TRBV2	TRBJ2-2
ASSRRQSGGNEQF	TRBV5-1	TRBJ2-1
SATQAYEQY	TRBV20-1	TRBJ2-7
ASSIRGGLAKNIQY	TRBV19	TRBJ2-4
AISEWVGGTSAPNEQF	TRBV10-3	TRBJ2-1
ASSVGDWSTDTQY	TRBV9	TRBJ2-3
AIAPDFRPGEQY	TRBV10-3	TRBJ2-7
ASRPGQLFGYT	TRBV12-3/TRBV12-4	TRBJ1-2
ASSSRRGGDTEAF	TRBV7-9	TRBJ1-1
ASSLGGRGTTQY	TRBV12-3/TRBV12-4	TRBJ2-3
ASSYSAGISYNEQF	TRBV6-2/TRBV6-3	TRBJ2-1
AISDSPGGAPG	TRBV10-3	TRBJ2-7
SATGDRTPPDTQY	TRBV20-1	TRBJ2-3
ASSPSGGPFDTQY	TRBV12-3/TRBV12-4	TRBJ2-3
SARARDLVKTQY	TRBV20-1	TRBJ2-5
ASSSRASYEQY	TRBV6-6	TRBJ2-7
ASSEGTGLSYEQY	TRBV7-6	TRBJ2-7
ASSLAGQINEKLF	TRBV7-2	TRBJ1-4
ASSFSRGLATYNEQF	TRBV5-5	TRBJ2-1
ASSWRTGTQETQY	TRBV5-1	TRBJ2-5
ASSFNQASGYEQY	TRBV12-3/TRBV12-4	TRBJ2-7
ASRKEAGQRNEQF	TRBV7-9	TRBJ2-1
ASSLAGVTNEQF	TRBV5-1	TRBJ2-1
ASSTLNQGGGPGNTIY	TRBV7-6	TRBJ1-3
ASSYGGVYEQF	TRBV6-2/TRBV6-3	TRBJ2-1
ASSQVEGRRAF	TRBV4-2	TRBJ1-1
ASSDTSGRHYNEQF	TRBV25-1	TRBJ2-1
ASGGTGEAF	TRBV5-1	TRBJ1-1
ASSFAGTLQETQY	TRBV7-8	TRBJ2-5
AVGRQPL	TRBV5-6	TRBJ2-5
ASSRTVNEQF	TRBV3-1	TRBJ2-1
ASSSQTVRITGELF	TRBV27	TRBJ2-2
ASRQDPGGTYEQY	TRBV4-1	TRBJ2-7
ASSLKGPPSSYEQY	TRBV7-6	TRBJ2-7